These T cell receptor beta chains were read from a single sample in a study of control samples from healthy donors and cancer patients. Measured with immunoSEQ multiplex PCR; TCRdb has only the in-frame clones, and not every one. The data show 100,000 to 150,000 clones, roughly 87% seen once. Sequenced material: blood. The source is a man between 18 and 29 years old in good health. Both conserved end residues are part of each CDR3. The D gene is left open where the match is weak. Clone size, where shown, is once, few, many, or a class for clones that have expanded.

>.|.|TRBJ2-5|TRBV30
TGTGCCTGGAATGAGGGAGCGATGGCCCAGTACTTC
CAWNEGAMAQYF
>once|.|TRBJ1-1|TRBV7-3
TGTGCCAGCAGCGTTGGACGAGGCCCCGGTGGGCAAAACGACACTGAAGCTTTCTTT
CASSVGRGPGGQNDTEAFF
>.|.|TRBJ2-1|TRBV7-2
TGTGCCAGCAGCTTAGTACCTTACAATGAGCAGTTCTTC
CASSLVPYNEQFF
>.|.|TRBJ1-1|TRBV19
TGTGCCAGTAGCGTTAACACTGAAGCTTTCTTT
CASSVNTEAFF
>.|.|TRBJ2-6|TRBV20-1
TGCAGTGCTAGTTCCCCTAGCTCTGGGGCCAACGTCCTGACTTTC
CSASSPSSGANVLTF
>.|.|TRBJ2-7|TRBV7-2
TGTGCCAGCAGCTCCTTGGGCTATAAAAAATACGAGCAGTACTTC
CASSSLGYKKYEQYF
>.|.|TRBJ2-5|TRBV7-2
TGTGCCAGCAGCTTAGACTTGGAGACCCAGTACTTC
CASSLDLETQYF
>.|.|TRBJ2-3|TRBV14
TGTGCCAGCAGCCAAGTGTCGGTAAGGGATACGCAGTATTTT
CASSQVSVRDTQYF
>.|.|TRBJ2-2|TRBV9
TGTGCCAGCAGCGTAGCGGCGGGAAACACCGGGGAGCTGTTTTTT
CASSVAAGNTGELFF
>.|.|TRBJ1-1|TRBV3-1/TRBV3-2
TGTGCCAGCAGCCGGATCCTGAACACTGAAGCTTTCTTT
CASSRILNTEAFF
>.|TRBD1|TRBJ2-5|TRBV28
TGTGCCAGCACCTCCCCGGGACAGGGGGAACAGACCCAGTACTTC
CASTSPGQGEQTQYF
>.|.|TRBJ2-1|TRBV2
TGTGCCAGCAGTGACCAGGCTAGCAATGAGCAGTTCTTC
CASSDQASNEQFF
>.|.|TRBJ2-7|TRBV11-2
TGTGCCAGCAGCTTAGATCCCTTCGCCGGCACCTCACAGTACTTC
CASSLDPFAGTSQYF
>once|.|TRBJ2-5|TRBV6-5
TGTGCCAGCAGCCTGCGGGTTCAAGAGACCCAGTACTTC
CASSLRVQETQYF
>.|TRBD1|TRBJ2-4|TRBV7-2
TGTGCCAGCAGCTTAGAAGGGACAGTAGTAAACATTCAGTACTTC
CASSLEGTVVNIQYF
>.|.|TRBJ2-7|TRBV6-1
TGTGCCAGCAGTGAATCCGGGGGCAGGTACGAGCAGTACTTC
CASSESGGRYEQYF